A single sample gave rise to the 17 T cell receptor beta chains below, sequenced in a study of yellow fever vaccine responses in identical twins. TCRdb fed the RT-PCR reads into MiXCR, producing one record per CDR3 protein. This table has about 6,900 distinct CDR3 sequences, around 84% appearing once. The specimen was T cells from blood (PBMCs), unsorted or a sorted subset (not recorded which), collected before or after yellow fever vaccination (not recorded which). The receptors originated from a woman in her late teens or twenties who received the yellow fever vaccine.

The sample holds one count of this clonotype. The rearrangement joins TRBV9 to TRBJ2-7; TRBD1 matches 9 bases. Germline CDR1 is SGDLS and CDR2 is YYNGEE. This CDR3 spans 14 amino acids. V was clipped by 3 bases and J by 3 bases; unmatched bases: 4. In DNA, the CDR3 is TGTGCCAGCAGCGGGAGACAGGGGGGCTACGAGCAGTACTTC. Translation: CASSGRQGGYEQYF.

The CDR3, as DNA: TGCGCCAGCAGCTCACCGTTGGGACAGATGAACACTGAAGCTTTCTTT. This codes for CASSSPLGQMNTEAFF. This chain joins TRBV5-1 and TRBJ1-1; 7 bases match TRBD1. The germline V gene has CDR1 SGHRS and CDR2 YFSETQ. The CDR3 consists of 16 residues. The junction had 8 bases not matched to a gene; V was cut back by 3 bases and J by 0 bases.

This clonotype was seen more than once but under ten times. The genes are TRBV11-2 and TRBJ2-1; D is uncertain. V shed 3 bases and J shed 7 bases, with 13 bases lying between them. Germline CDR1 reads SGHAT; CDR2 reads FQNNGV. The CDR3 is 14 residues long. In nucleotides, the CDR3 is TGTGCCAGCAGCTTGGGCCTAGGTATAAATGAGCAGTTCTTC. This encodes CASSLGLGINEQFF. Variable domain in full (rest from reference TRBV11-2 and TRBJ2-1): EAGVAQSPRYKIIEKRQSVAFWCNPISGHATLYWYQQILGQGPKLLIQFQNNGVVDDSQLPKDRFSAERLKGVDSTLKIQPAKLEDSAVYLCASSLGLGINEQFFGPGTRLTVL.

This clonotype was observed a few times. The V and J genes are TRBV24-1 and TRBJ1-2, with D uncertain. Germline V gives CDR1 KGHDR, CDR2 SFDVKD. The CDR3 covers 14 residues. Deletions cut 1 base from V and 5 bases from J, with 10 bases between. DNA of the CDR3: TGTGCCACCAGTGATTTTCAGAGCGTATATGGCTACACCTTC. It yields the protein CATSDFQSVYGYTF.

This clonotype was counted a few times. This rearrangement joins TRBV29-1 to TRBJ2-1; TRBD2 agrees at 10 bases. This CDR3 is built from 13 residues. After removal of 7 bases from V and 3 bases from J, the junction contained 3 bases not matched to a gene. The germline V gene encodes CDR1 SQVTM and CDR2 ANQGSEA. The CDR3: CSGGTSVYNEQFF. DNA of the CDR3: TGCAGCGGAGGGACTAGCGTCTACAATGAGCAGTTCTTC.

The rearrangement links TRBV6-1 to TRBJ2-7, with 7 bases aligning to TRBD2. Per the germline V gene, CDR1 is MNHNS and CDR2 is SASEGT. This CDR3 is built from 16 residues. V was clipped by 2 bases and J by 3 bases; unmatched bases: 10. CDR3 DNA sequence: TGTGCCAGCAGTGAATTAGAGGGCGGGGGAATCTACGAGCAGTACTTC. This encodes CASSELEGGGIYEQYF.

The chain joins TRBV2 to TRBJ2-7, with D possibly matching TRBD2 (6 bases). The CDR3 is made up of 12 amino acids. The germline V gene has CDR1 SNHLY and CDR2 FYNNEI. V was shortened by 4 bases and J by 5 bases, with 9 bases between the two germline ends. The CDR3 region has the DNA TGTGCCAGCAGTGGCTGGGGGGACGAGCAGTACTTC. It is translated as CASSGWGDEQYF.

This clonotype was observed once. The rearrangement joins TRBV5-4 to TRBJ2-1, with a weak D call TRBD2 (5 bases). The CDR3 has 13 residues. CDR1 is SGHNT and CDR2 is YYREEE in the germline V gene (reference sequence). The V end lost 3 bases, the J end lost 13 bases, and 17 bases lay between the germline ends. CDR3 nucleotides: TGTGCCAGCAGCTCCCCCGGGAAACCGGACCAGTTCTTC. This translates into CASSSPGKPDQFF.

The chain couples TRBV7-6 to TRBJ2-1; D call uncertain. CDR1 SGHVS and CDR2 FNYEAQ come from the germline V gene. V lost 5 bases to trimming and J lost 5 bases, with 13 bases between them. This CDR3 spans 14 amino acids. Written as DNA, the CDR3 is TGTGCCAGCAGCGCCCGACCAGAACACAATGAGCAGTTCTTC. Its translation is CASSARPEHNEQFF.

The chain carries TRBV28 and TRBJ2-3, with 7 bases lining up with TRBD1. In germline, CDR1 is MDHEN, CDR2 SYDVKM. The CDR3 extends over 16 amino acids. V gave up 6 bases and J gave up 0 bases; unmatched junction bases: 9. Here the CDR3 DNA reads TGTGCCAGCAGAAATAACAGGGGATCTAGCACAGATACGCAGTATTTT. As protein: CASRNNRGSSTDTQYF.

J is TRBJ2-2 and V is TRBV4-2; D not certain. The CDR3 extends over 15 amino acids. Trimming pared 2 bases from V and 4 bases from J, leaving 11 bases between. Germline loops: CDR1 LGHNA, CDR2 YNFKEQ. CDR3 loop: CASSQSAPVTGELFF. CDR3 DNA sequence: TGTGCCAGCAGCCAATCCGCTCCGGTCACCGGGGAGCTGTTTTTT.

The V gene is TRBV28, the J gene TRBJ2-1; D perhaps matches TRBD1 (7 bases). The CDR3 is 17 residues long. In germline, CDR1 is MDHEN, CDR2 SYDVKM. The germline V and J ends were trimmed by 5 bases and 1 base, with 18 bases remaining between them. CDR3 nucleotides: TGTGCCAGCAGTGCCTTGGAGGGGGCATTTTCCTACAATGAGCAGTTCTTC. This translates into CASSALEGAFSYNEQFF.

This chain connects TRBV7-9 to TRBJ2-1; D gene unclear. Looked up from germline, CDR1 is SEHNR and CDR2 is FQNEAQ (reference sequence). The V and J ends lost 1 base and 5 bases respectively, with 3 bases between them. The CDR3 runs 12 residues. Here the CDR3 DNA reads TGTGCCAGCAGCTTAGAGGACAATGAGCAGTTCTTC. Protein sequence: CASSLEDNEQFF.

CDR3 sequence reads: CASSPGTGSSYNEQFF. CDR3 bases: TGTGCCAGCAGTCCCGGGACAGGGAGCTCCTACAATGAGCAGTTCTTC. This chain connects TRBV28 to TRBJ2-1, with 9 bases identical to TRBD1. The CDR3 sequence is 16 residues long. V lost 5 bases, J lost 0 bases, and 5 bases stayed unmatched. The germline V gene has CDR1 MDHEN and CDR2 SYDVKM. Variable domain in full (rest from reference TRBV28 and TRBJ2-1): DVKVTQSSRYLVKRTGEKVFLECVQDMDHENMFWYRQDPGLGLRLIYFSYDVKMKEKGDIPEGYSVSREKKERFSLILESASTNQTSMYLCASSPGTGSSYNEQFFGPGTRLTVL.

The chain couples TRBV29-1 to TRBJ2-7; no firm D call. Germline CDR1 SQVTM, CDR2 ANQGSEA. The CDR3 has 13 residues. V lost 4 bases, J lost 0 bases, and 10 bases lay in between. This CDR3 is CSVVRHTSYEQYF. The CDR3, as DNA: TGCAGCGTTGTGCGACATACCTCCTACGAGCAGTACTTC.

V is TRBV29-1 and J is TRBJ2-7; TRBD1 aligns across 10 bases. With V trimmed by 6 bases and J by 3 bases, 5 bases remained unmatched. The CDR3 length is 13 residues. Germline assignment: CDR1 SQVTM and CDR2 ANQGSEA. DNA of the CDR3: TGCAGCGTGTCCGGGACAGGGGTCTACGAGCAGTACTTC. It codes for CSVSGTGVYEQYF.

V and J are TRBV28 and TRBJ2-4, with 9 nucleotides matching TRBD2. V lost 4 bases to trimming and J lost 1 base; unmatched junction nucleotides: 5. This CDR3 region has 16 residues. From germline, CDR1 is MDHEN and CDR2 SYDVKM. The CDR3 here is CASSSPSGVAKNIQYF. The CDR3, as DNA: TGTGCCAGCAGTTCCCCTAGCGGGGTTGCCAAAAACATTCAGTACTTC.